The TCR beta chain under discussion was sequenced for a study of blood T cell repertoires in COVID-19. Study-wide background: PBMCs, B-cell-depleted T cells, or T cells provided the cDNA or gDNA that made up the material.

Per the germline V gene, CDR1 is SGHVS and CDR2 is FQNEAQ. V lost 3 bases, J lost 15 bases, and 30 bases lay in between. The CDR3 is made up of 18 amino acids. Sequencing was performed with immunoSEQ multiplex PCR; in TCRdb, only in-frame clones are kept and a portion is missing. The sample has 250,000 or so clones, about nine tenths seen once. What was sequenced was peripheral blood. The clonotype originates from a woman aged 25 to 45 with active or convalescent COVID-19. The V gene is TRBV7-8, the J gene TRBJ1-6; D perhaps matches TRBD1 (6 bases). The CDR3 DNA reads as TGTGCCAGCAGCTTTCTTAACGGATTACGGTCTCAGGGGCAAATCCTCCACTTT. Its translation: CASSFLNGLRSQGQILHF.